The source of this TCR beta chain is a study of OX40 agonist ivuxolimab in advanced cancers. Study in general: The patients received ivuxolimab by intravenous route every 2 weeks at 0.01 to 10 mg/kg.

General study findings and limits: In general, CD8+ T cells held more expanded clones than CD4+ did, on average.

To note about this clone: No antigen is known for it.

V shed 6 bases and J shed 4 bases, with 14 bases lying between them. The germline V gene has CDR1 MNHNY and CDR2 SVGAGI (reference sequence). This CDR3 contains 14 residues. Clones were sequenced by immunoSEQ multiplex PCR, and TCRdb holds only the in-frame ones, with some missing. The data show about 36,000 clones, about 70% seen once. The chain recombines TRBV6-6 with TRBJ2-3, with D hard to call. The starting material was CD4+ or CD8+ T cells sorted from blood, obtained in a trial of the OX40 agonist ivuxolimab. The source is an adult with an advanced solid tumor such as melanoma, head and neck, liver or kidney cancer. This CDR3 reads CASSARVFADTQYF. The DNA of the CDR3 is TGTGCCAGCAGCGCTAGGGTTTTCGCAGATACGCAGTATTTT.